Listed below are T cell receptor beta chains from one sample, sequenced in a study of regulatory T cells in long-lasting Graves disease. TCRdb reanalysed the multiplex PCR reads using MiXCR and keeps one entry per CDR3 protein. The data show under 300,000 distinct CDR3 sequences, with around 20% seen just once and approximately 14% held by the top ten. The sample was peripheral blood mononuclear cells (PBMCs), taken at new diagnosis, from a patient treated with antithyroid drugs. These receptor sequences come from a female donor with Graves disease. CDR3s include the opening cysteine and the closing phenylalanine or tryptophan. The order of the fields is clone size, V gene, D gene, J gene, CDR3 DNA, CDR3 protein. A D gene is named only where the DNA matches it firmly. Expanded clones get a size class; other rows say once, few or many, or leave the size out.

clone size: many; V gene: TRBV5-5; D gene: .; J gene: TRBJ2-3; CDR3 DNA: TGTGCCAGCAGCTTGGTGGCGCGGGATACGCAGTATTTT; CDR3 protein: CASSLVARDTQYF
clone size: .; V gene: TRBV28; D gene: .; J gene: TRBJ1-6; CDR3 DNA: TGTGCCAGCAGACAACCACCACCGGCCCCCCTCCACTTT; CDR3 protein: CASRQPPPAPLHF
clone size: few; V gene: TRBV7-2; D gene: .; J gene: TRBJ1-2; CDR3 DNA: TGTGCCAGCAGCTTACGCCCCTTGGGAGCAACTAACTATGGCTACACCTTC; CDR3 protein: CASSLRPLGATNYGYTF
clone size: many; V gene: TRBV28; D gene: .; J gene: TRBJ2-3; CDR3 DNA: TGTGCCAGCAGTCCCCCCCCCCCGGCTTATACGCAGTATTTT; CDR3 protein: CASSPPPPAYTQYF
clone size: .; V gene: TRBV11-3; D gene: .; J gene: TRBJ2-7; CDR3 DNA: TGTGCCAGCAGCTTAGGGAATAGAAACTACGAGCAGTACTTC; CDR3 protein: CASSLGNRNYEQYF
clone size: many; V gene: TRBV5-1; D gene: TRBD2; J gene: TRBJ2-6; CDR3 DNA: TGCGCCAGCAGCTTACTCGCGGGGGTTGGGGCCAACGTCCTGACTTTC; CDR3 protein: CASSLLAGVGANVLTF
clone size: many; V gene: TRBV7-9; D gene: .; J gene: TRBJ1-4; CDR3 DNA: TGTGCCAGCAGCATACCTAATTACGGGGAAGTTGCTGAAAAACTGTTTTTT; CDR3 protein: CASSIPNYGEVAEKLFF
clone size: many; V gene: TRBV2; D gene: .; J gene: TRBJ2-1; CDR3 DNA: TGTGCCAGCAGCACGGACAGCTCCTACAATGAGCAGTTCTTC; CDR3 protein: CASSTDSSYNEQFF
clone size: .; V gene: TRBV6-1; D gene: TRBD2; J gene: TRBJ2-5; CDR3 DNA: TGTGCCAGCAGTGGGGACGGGTCGCGGGGGGAGACCCAGTACTTC; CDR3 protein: CASSGDGSRGETQYF
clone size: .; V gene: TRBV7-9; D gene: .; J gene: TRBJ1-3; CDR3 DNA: TGTGCCAGCAGCTTAGGGGAGGCTGGAAACACCATATATTTT; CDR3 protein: CASSLGEAGNTIYF
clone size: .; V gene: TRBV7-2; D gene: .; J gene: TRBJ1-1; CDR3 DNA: TGTGCCAGCAGCCAATCCAGGGGCGGCACTGAAGCTTTCTTT; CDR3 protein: CASSQSRGGTEAFF
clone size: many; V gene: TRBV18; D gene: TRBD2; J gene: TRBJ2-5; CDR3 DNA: TGTGCCAGCTCACCGGGACTAGCGGCCCAAGAGACCCAGTACTTC; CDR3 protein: CASSPGLAAQETQYF
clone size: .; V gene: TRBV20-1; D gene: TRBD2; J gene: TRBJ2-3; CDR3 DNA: TGCAGTGCTGGGCTAGCGGGGGGGAGTACAGATACGCAGTATTTT; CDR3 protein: CSAGLAGGSTDTQYF